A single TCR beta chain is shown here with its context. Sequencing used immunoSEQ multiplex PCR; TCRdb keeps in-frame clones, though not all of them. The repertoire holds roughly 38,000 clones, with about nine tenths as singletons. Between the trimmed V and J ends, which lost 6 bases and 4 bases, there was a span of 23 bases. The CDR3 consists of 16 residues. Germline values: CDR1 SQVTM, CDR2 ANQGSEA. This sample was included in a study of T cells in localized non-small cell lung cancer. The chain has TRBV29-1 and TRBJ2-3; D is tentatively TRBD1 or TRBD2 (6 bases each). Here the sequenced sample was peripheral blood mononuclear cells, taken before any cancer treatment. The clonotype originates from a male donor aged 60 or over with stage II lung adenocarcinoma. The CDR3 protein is CSVPPGHLGGPDTQYF. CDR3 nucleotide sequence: TGCAGCGTGCCCCCGGGACACCTTGGGGGGCCAGATACGCAGTATTTT.